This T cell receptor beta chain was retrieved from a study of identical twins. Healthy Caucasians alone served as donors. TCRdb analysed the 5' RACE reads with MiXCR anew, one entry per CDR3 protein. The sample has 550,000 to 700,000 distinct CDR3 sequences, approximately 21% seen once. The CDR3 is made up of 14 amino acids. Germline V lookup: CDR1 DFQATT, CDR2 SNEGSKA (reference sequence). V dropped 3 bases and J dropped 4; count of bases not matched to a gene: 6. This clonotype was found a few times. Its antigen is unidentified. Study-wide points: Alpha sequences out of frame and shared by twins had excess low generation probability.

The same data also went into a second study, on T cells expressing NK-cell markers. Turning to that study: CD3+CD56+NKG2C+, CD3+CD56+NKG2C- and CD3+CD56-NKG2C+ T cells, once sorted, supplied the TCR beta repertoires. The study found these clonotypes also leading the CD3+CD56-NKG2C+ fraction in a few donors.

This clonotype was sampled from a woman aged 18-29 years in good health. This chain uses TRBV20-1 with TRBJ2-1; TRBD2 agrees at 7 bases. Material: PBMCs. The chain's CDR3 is CSARMLAAYNEQFF. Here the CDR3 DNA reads TGCAGTGCTAGGATGCTAGCGGCTTACAATGAGCAGTTCTTC.